This TCR beta chain was captured by sequencing in a study of T cells after yellow fever vaccination. Study-wide findings and caveats: A weaker but faster secondary response was observed, peaking on day 5 versus 15. In post-booster samples, most primary-vaccination clones reappeared (roughly 96% CD4, 70% to 90% CD8). Abundant clonotypes (contaminants from the bulk population) could be present in FACS-sorted repertoires.

CDR3 length equals 14 residues. V was shortened by 10 bases and J by 2 bases, with 16 bases between the two germline ends. Germline loops: CDR1 SGHTA, CDR2 FQGNSA. This clonotype was detected only a few times. Antigen specificity is unknown. A universal primer site and UMIs were added as TCR cDNA was made by 5'RACE template switching. TCRdb passed the 5' RACE reads through MiXCR, listing each CDR3 protein once. The repertoire holds roughly 240,000 distinct CDR3 sequences, less than 7.5% seen once, with more than 0.85% in the top ten. This specimen consisted of CD4+ T cells sorted from PBMCs, obtained on the day of the yellow fever booster vaccination. The chain has TRBV7-2 and TRBJ2-3; tentatively, D is TRBD1 (5 bases). The source is a man aged 25 to 40 who received the YFV17D yellow fever vaccine. CDR3 bases: TGTGCCACCATTACAGGCCTTCACACAGATACGCAGTATTTT. Translation: CATITGLHTDTQYF.